A selection of T cell receptor beta chains follows, all from one sample in a study of blood T cell repertoires in COVID-19. Generated by immunoSEQ multiplex PCR, the TCRdb table keeps only in-frame clones and is missing some. Here the sample spans about 200,000 clones, approximately 86% being singletons. The material sequenced was PBMCs or T cells enriched from blood (not recorded which). The receptors come from a woman aged 40-49 years with acute COVID-19. Both conserved end residues are part of each CDR3.

TRBV15,TRBJ1-5,CATSRVGGYSNQPQHF
TRBV28,TRBJ2-1,CASSASLAGGYNEQFF
TRBV7-9,TRBJ2-7,CASSGFGSSGRVSEQYF
TRBV2,TRBJ2-1,CASSEVGLTSGVSVSSYNEQFF
TRBV7-2,TRBJ2-7,CASSPGTGGSYEQYF
TRBV28,TRBJ1-6,CASSTDGGDSPLHF
TRBV27,TRBJ1-3,CASSSGQGVRNTIYF
TRBV6-4,TRBJ2-3,CASSRDYPDTQYF
TRBV3-1/TRBV3-2,TRBJ2-2,CASSPPAGELFF
TRBV11-2,TRBJ1-1,CASTPGQDLWNTEAFF
TRBV19,TRBJ1-2,CASRRTAGHGYTF
TRBV7-9,TRBJ2-7,CASSLLGTAGDEQYF
TRBV7-8,TRBJ1-2,CASSFRTGVGGYTF
TRBV12-5,TRBJ2-2,CASGLVLAAKSGELFF
TRBV6-6,TRBJ2-7,CASSLATSSGRTYEQYF
TRBV21-1,TRBJ2-6,CASSIGAGGHSGANVLTF
TRBV7-8,TRBJ1-1,CASSSQGARVNTEAFF
TRBV4-3,TRBJ2-3,CASSQELTSSGSDTQYF
TRBV7-6,TRBJ1-1,CASSSTGLLNTEAFF
TRBV9,TRBJ2-5,CASSAGPGLAGQRSEETQYF
TRBV28,TRBJ2-1,CASSYSGTSNEQFF
TRBV27,TRBJ2-5,CASSGTLMGETQYF
TRBV19,TRBJ1-1,CASSNGMQGKAFF
TRBV10-2,TRBJ2-5,CASRSPGTGDETQYF
TRBV5-6,TRBJ1-3,CASSLGGPLGGNTIYF
TRBV23-1,TRBJ2-4,CASMGTSGTLLLNIQYF
TRBV7-8,TRBJ1-1,CASSGGQGALTEAFF
TRBV7-2,TRBJ2-7,CASSLAQGTSGRGEQYF
TRBV9,TRBJ2-3,CASSVEDTRAQYF
TRBV5-1,TRBJ1-4,CASSLKGATNEKLFF
TRBV28,TRBJ1-5,CASQFLSPRGGQPQHF
TRBV6-2/TRBV6-3,TRBJ2-3,CASSLIRGTQYF
TRBV7-9,TRBJ2-2,CASSLDFTGELFF
TRBV3-1/TRBV3-2,TRBJ2-7,CASSQQGYEQYF
TRBV5-1,TRBJ2-1,CASSLVLRGSYNEQFF
TRBV19,TRBJ1-5,CASSPRRGGSSNQPQHF
TRBV28,TRBJ2-1,CASSSTSGSYNEQFF
TRBV24-1,TRBJ2-1,CATSDLGLAGSYNEQFF
TRBV28,TRBJ1-2,CASSSQPRGGYGYTF
TRBV2,TRBJ1-6,CASSAVLANSPLHF
TRBV10-3,TRBJ2-7,CAIRGTGNDEQYF
TRBV29-1,TRBJ2-1,CSVNRGGHNEQFF
TRBV7-9,TRBJ2-7,CASSLMGPPAVEQYF
TRBV28,TRBJ1-3,CASSQDRGLNSGNTIYF
TRBV28,TRBJ2-5,CASSADRTPFVQETQYF
TRBV6-5,TRBJ2-3,CASSRAGVTDTQYF
TRBV9,TRBJ1-5,CASSVGQGGNQPQHF
TRBV29-1,TRBJ2-1,CSGTGASGLTYNEQFF
TRBV5-1,TRBJ2-7,CASSFYPDSSYEQYF
TRBV10-3,TRBJ2-5,CAISERDSQETQYF
TRBV6-1,TRBJ2-1,CASSENTATYNEQFF
TRBV29-1,TRBJ2-3,CSVLGEAGVTDTQYF
TRBV5-1,TRBJ2-1,CASSFGTGTNEQFF
TRBV9,TRBJ2-4,CASSGQGETKNIQYF
TRBV4-3,TRBJ2-3,CASSPEGGTDTQYF
TRBV19,TRBJ1-5,CASSPETGDSNQPQHF